This entry lists 27 T cell receptor beta chains sequenced from one sample in a study of T cell responses to AZD1222 COVID-19 vaccine. Measured with immunoSEQ multiplex PCR; TCRdb has only the in-frame clones, and not every one. This table holds about 120,000 clones, around 93% found once. The starting material was peripheral blood, obtained on day 0 of AZD1222 vaccination. The receptors stem from an adult in good health.

CDR3 in amino acids: CASSIASGAGAPEQYF. As DNA, the CDR3 is TGTGCCAGTAGTATAGCGTCAGGGGCCGGGGCCCCCGAGCAGTACTTC. The rearrangement joins TRBV19 to TRBJ2-7; D is perhaps TRBD1 (6 bases). Germline CDR1 LNHDA, CDR2 SQIVND (reference sequence). V was pared by 1 base and J by 6 bases, with 19 bases between. The CDR3 sequence is 16 residues long.

The chain employs TRBV2 and TRBJ1-3, with 9 bases aligning to TRBD1. CDR1 SNHLY and CDR2 FYNNEI come from the germline V gene. This CDR3 has 16 amino acids. After removal of 7 bases from V and 0 bases from J, the junction contained 7 bases not matched to a gene. This CDR3 reads CASTPGTGHSGNTIYF. CDR3 coding DNA: TGTGCCAGCACCCCAGGGACAGGGCACTCTGGAAACACCATATATTTT.

The chain combines TRBV5-1 with TRBJ1-1, with D possibly TRBD1 on 5 matching bases. Trimming removed 9 bases from V and 0 bases from J, with 12 bases in between. Germline CDR1 and CDR2: SGHRS and YFSETQ. CDR3 length: 13 residues. The CDR3 protein is CATRRGMNTEAFF. DNA for the CDR3: TGCGCCACCCGAAGGGGTATGAACACTGAAGCTTTCTTT.

This clone occurred once. The chain carries TRBV3-1 (or the pseudogene TRBV3-2) and TRBJ2-2, with D tentatively TRBD1 (6 bases). CDR1 is LGHDT and CDR2 is YNNKEL in the germline V gene (reference sequence). The CDR3 is 18 residues long. V was cut by 0 bases and J by 3 bases, with 17 bases left in between. The CDR3 bases are TGTGCCAGCAGCCAAGATTCGTTCATTGGGACATACACCGGGGAGCTGTTTTTT. Translated, it gives CASSQDSFIGTYTGELFF.

CDR3 in DNA: TGTGCCAGCAGCTTAGGGTTGTCTGGAAACACCATATATTTT. Protein: CASSLGLSGNTIYF. The rearrangement uses TRBV7-8 and TRBJ1-3; D not resolved. CDR3 size: 14 residues. In germline, CDR1 is SGHVS, CDR2 FQNEAQ. Trimming removed 1 base from V and 1 base from J, with 5 bases in between.

There are a few counts of this clone. The genes are TRBV6-5 and TRBJ2-1; D tentatively fits TRBD1 or TRBD2 (5 bases each). This CDR3 is built from 15 residues. Trimming left V 4 bases short and J 8 bases short, with 18 bases between. Germline V CDR1 and CDR2: MNHEY, SVGAGI. The CDR3 region has the DNA TGTGCCAGCAGTTCTCAACACAAGGGACGCGATGAGCAGTTCTTC. This codes for CASSSQHKGRDEQFF.

The V and J genes are TRBV2 and TRBJ1-5; unclear D gene. CDR1 and CDR2 (germline): SNHLY, FYNNEI. The CDR3 length is 13 residues. V lost 6 bases and J 7 bases, leaving 13 bases between the germline ends. The CDR3 bases are TGTGCCAGCAGATGGCAGGAGTGGCAGCCCCAGCATTTT. This translates into CASRWQEWQPQHF.

This clone has a single count. J is TRBJ2-7 and V is TRBV5-1, with 10 nucleotides matching TRBD2. This CDR3 has 15 residues. Germline assignment: CDR1 SGHRS and CDR2 YFSETQ. After removal of 3 bases from V and 7 bases from J, the junction contained 10 bases not matched to a gene. CDR3 nucleotides: TGCGCCAGCAGCTGGAATCCGGGACTAGCGTGGGAGCAGTACTTC. Residues: CASSWNPGLAWEQYF.

V usage is TRBV5-1 and J usage is TRBJ2-3; perhaps TRBD2 as D (6 bases). The V gene lost 8 bases and the J gene lost 1 base, with 8 bases spanning the gap. The V gene's germline CDR1 is SGHRS and CDR2 YFSETQ. This CDR3 region has 12 residues. This chain's CDR3 is CASRLGTDTQYF. The CDR3 coding sequence is TGCGCCAGTAGACTAGGCACAGATACGCAGTATTTT.

V is TRBV19 and J is TRBJ2-7; D assignment may be TRBD1 or TRBD2 (5 bases each). From germline, CDR1 is LNHDA and CDR2 SQIVND (reference sequence). The V end was cut by 4 bases, the J end by 4 bases, with 17 bases between. The CDR3 length is 15 residues. The CDR3 DNA sequence: TGTGCCAGTAGTACCTCCGGGACCATTTTTTACGAGCAGTACTTC. Translation gives CASSTSGTIFYEQYF.

The chain uses TRBV11-3 and TRBJ2-2; D unresolved. Germline-derived CDR1 and CDR2 are SGHNT and YENEEA. Trimming took off 2 bases at V and 3 bases at J, with 7 bases between the two ends. This CDR3 has 14 residues. The CDR3 is CASSLFTDTGELFF. CDR3 DNA sequence: TGTGCCAGCAGCTTATTTACCGACACCGGGGAGCTGTTTTTT.

CDR3: CASSEIARGNEKLFF. CDR3 sequence (DNA): TGTGCCAGCAGTGAAATCGCCAGGGGGAACGAAAAACTGTTTTTT. The chain uses TRBV2 and TRBJ1-4; 7 bases agree with TRBD1. This CDR3 has 15 amino acids. The germline gives CDR1 SNHLY, CDR2 FYNNEI. After removal of 2 bases from V and 8 bases from J, the junction contained 8 bases not matched to a gene.

The rearrangement joins TRBV10-2 to TRBJ2-1; D gene uncertain. Germline CDR1 WSHSY, CDR2 SAAADI. The length of the CDR3 is 10 residues. V lost 3 bases and J 9 bases, leaving 3 bases between the germline ends. DNA for the CDR3: TGCGCCAGCAGTGACGGTGAGCAGTTCTTC. This gives the protein CASSDGEQFF.

The chain carries TRBV7-9 and TRBJ2-7, with TRBD1 matching 7 bases. Germline loops: CDR1 SEHNR, CDR2 FQNEAQ (reference sequence). This CDR3 has 15 residues. V trimming: 7 bases; J trimming: 0 bases; junction bases outside the gene matches: 9. The CDR3 DNA reads as TGTGCCAGCAACGAACGTCGGGACAGCTCCTACGAGCAGTACTTC. It specifies CASNERRDSSYEQYF.

The chain joins TRBV2 to TRBJ2-7; no clear D. The CDR3 totals 12 residues. Germline V gene sequence: CDR1 SNHLY, CDR2 FYNNEI. The V and J ends lost 4 bases and 0 bases respectively, with 4 bases between them. The CDR3 DNA follows: TGTGCCAGCAGTGGGGCCTCCTACGAGCAGTACTTC. The encoded protein is CASSGASYEQYF.

The chain employs TRBV19 and TRBJ1-3; D perhaps matches TRBD1 (5 bases). The V gene lost 0 bases and the J gene lost 4 bases, with 13 bases spanning the gap. CDR3 length equals 16 residues. From germline, CDR1 is LNHDA and CDR2 SQIVND (reference sequence). CDR3 DNA: TGTGCCAGTAGTATAGATCTATCAGGGTTCGGAAACACCATATATTTT. Encoded protein: CASSIDLSGFGNTIYF.

V is TRBV7-9 and J is TRBJ2-1; 12 bases agree with TRBD1. The CDR3 covers 15 residues. The germline CDR1 and CDR2 sequences are SEHNR and FQNEAQ (reference sequence). V dropped 8 bases and J dropped 8; count of bases not matched to a gene: 10. CDR3 in DNA: TGTGCCAGCGACCCGGGACAGGGGGCGTTGGATGAGCAGTTCTTC. Translated, it gives CASDPGQGALDEQFF.

For the CDR3, the DNA is TGTGCCAGCAGCGTAGCTACTCGAGCAGGGCAAGAGACCCAGTACTTC. As protein: CASSVATRAGQETQYF. V is TRBV9 and J is TRBJ2-5; maybe TRBD1 (5 bases). The CDR3 length is 16 residues. The germline gives CDR1 SGDLS, CDR2 YYNGEE. V lost 0 bases and J lost 2, with 14 bases in between. Together with reference TRBV9 and TRBJ2-5, the CDR3 gives the full variable domain: DSGVTQTPKHLITATGQRVTLRCSPRSGDLSVYWYQQSLDQGLQFLIQYYNGEERAKGNILERFSAQQFPDLHSELNLSSLELGDSALYFCASSVATRAGQETQYFGPGTRLLVL.

The chain employs TRBV7-3 and TRBJ2-3, with a possible D match to TRBD2 (6 bases). Germline CDR1 reads SGHTA; CDR2 reads FQGTGA. CDR3 length: 15 residues. V was pared by 2 bases and J by 5 bases, with 14 bases between. CDR3 loop: CASSLQGGYRDTQYF. The CDR3 nucleotides are TGTGCCAGCAGCTTACAGGGAGGTTACCGAGATACGCAGTATTTT.

This clone was recorded once. V and J are TRBV2 and TRBJ2-5, with D unresolved. The V gene's germline CDR1 is SNHLY and CDR2 FYNNEI. This CDR3 is built from 11 residues. The V end lost 6 bases, the J end lost 5 bases, and 7 bases lay between the germline ends. CDR3 in DNA: TGTGCCAGCAGGTCGGAGGAGACCCAGTACTTC. Residues: CASRSEETQYF.

The chain is built from TRBV6-2 or TRBV6-3 and TRBJ2-1, with D uncertain. Germline assignment: CDR1 MNHEY and CDR2 SVGEGT. The CDR3 has 12 amino acids. The germline V and J ends were trimmed by 5 bases and 3 bases, with 5 bases remaining between them. CDR3 in amino acids: CASSRLYNEQFF. The CDR3 DNA is TGTGCCAGCAGTCGACTCTACAATGAGCAGTTCTTC.

The chain carries TRBV28 and TRBJ1-2; 7 nucleotides match TRBD1. J gave up 5 bases and V 5 bases, and 14 bases lay outside the gene matches. This CDR3 has 16 amino acids. CDR1 is MDHEN, CDR2 SYDVKM, per germline. In DNA, the CDR3 is TGTGCCAGCAGTCCAGGGGGGGGGACTCGTTCTTATGGCTACACCTTC. Encoded protein: CASSPGGGTRSYGYTF.

This chain connects TRBV3-1 (or the pseudogene TRBV3-2) to TRBJ1-3; a weak D match, TRBD1 (5 bases). The CDR3 is made up of 19 amino acids. Between the trimmed V and J ends, which lost 0 bases and 4 bases, there was a span of 22 bases. Germline CDR1 is LGHDT and CDR2 is YNNKEL (reference sequence). CDR3 coding DNA: TGTGCCAGCAGCCAAGATTGGGGCTTGGGCCGTCAGAGCGGAAACACCATATATTTT. Amino acid sequence: CASSQDWGLGRQSGNTIYF.

The chain joins TRBV24-1 to TRBJ2-7; 9 bases are a match to TRBD1. Trimming removed 4 bases from V and 1 base from J; junction bases left unmatched: 4. CDR1 and CDR2 from the germline V gene are KGHDR and SFDVKD. The CDR3 sequence is 15 residues long. This CDR3 is CATSDTGQGSYEQYF. CDR3 DNA: TGTGCCACCAGTGACACCGGACAGGGGTCCTACGAGCAGTACTTC.

This chain connects TRBV11-1 to TRBJ2-7; D might be TRBD1 or TRBD2, each matching 6 bases. The CDR3 spans 15 residues. Per germline, CDR1 SGHAT and CDR2 FQDESV (reference sequence). Trimming left V 1 base short and J 2 bases short, with 12 bases between. In DNA form, the CDR3 reads TGTGCCAGCAGCTTAGTAGGGGGGAGCGCCTACGAGCAGTACTTC. Translated: CASSLVGGSAYEQYF.

This clone is a singleton in its sample. The rearrangement links TRBV19 to TRBJ1-1; D is uncertain. V lost 8 bases and J lost 8, with 24 bases in between. The CDR3 is made up of 15 amino acids. Germline V CDR1 and CDR2: LNHDA, SQIVND (reference sequence). CDR3 DNA: TGTGCCAGTTCAATAGGGAGCGCGGTGCCTCGAGAAGCTTTCTTT. This gives the protein CASSIGSAVPREAFF.

This clone appeared a single time. The V call is TRBV6-5, the J call TRBJ1-1; no firm D call. The V end was cut by 2 bases, the J end by 4 bases, with 8 bases between. The CDR3 consists of 13 residues. From germline, CDR1 is MNHEY and CDR2 SVGAGI. In DNA form, the CDR3 reads TGTGCCAGCAGTTACAATCGCGGCACTGAAGCTTTCTTT. Translated: CASSYNRGTEAFF.